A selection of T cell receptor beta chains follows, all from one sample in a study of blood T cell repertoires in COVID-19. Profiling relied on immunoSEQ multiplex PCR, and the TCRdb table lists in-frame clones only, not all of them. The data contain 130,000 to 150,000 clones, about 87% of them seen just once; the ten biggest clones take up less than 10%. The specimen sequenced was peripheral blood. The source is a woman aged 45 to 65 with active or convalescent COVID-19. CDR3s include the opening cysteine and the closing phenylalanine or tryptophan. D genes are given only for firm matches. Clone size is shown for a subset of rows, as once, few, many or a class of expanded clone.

CDR3aa: CATRATGGESDTIYF
CDR3nt: TGTGCCACCAGGGCGACAGGGGGCGAGTCGGACACCATATATTTT
abundance: few
v_gene: TRBV24-1
j_gene: TRBJ1-3
d_gene: TRBD1

CDR3aa: CATSPLTLNTEAFF
CDR3nt: TGTGCCACTTCCCCCTTGACATTAAACACTGAAGCTTTCTTT
abundance: NA
v_gene: TRBV19
j_gene: TRBJ1-1
d_gene: NA

CDR3aa: CAWSQSNEKLFF
CDR3nt: TGTGCCTGGAGCCAGTCTAATGAAAAACTGTTTTTT
abundance: NA
v_gene: TRBV30
j_gene: TRBJ1-4
d_gene: NA

CDR3aa: CASNQPGQGFNQPQHF
CDR3nt: TGTGCCAGCAACCAACCGGGACAGGGGTTCAATCAGCCCCAGCATTTT
abundance: NA
v_gene: TRBV2
j_gene: TRBJ1-5
d_gene: TRBD1

CDR3aa: CASSPPSRDLVGYTF
CDR3nt: TGTGCCAGCTCACCACCGTCCAGGGATCTAGTCGGCTACACCTTC
abundance: once
v_gene: TRBV18
j_gene: TRBJ1-2
d_gene: NA

CDR3aa: CASSLYRGKSYGYTF
CDR3nt: TGCGCCAGCAGCCTTTACAGGGGGAAAAGCTATGGCTACACCTTC
abundance: NA
v_gene: TRBV4-1
j_gene: TRBJ1-2
d_gene: TRBD1

CDR3aa: CASRKGQWQGYTF
CDR3nt: TGTGCCAGCAGGAAAGGACAGTGGCAGGGCTACACCTTC
abundance: few
v_gene: TRBV12-3/TRBV12-4
j_gene: TRBJ1-2
d_gene: NA

CDR3aa: CASSDPTQAAGSEAFF
CDR3nt: TGTGCCAGCAGTGACCCGACGCAGGCCGCGGGCTCTGAAGCTTTCTTT
abundance: few
v_gene: TRBV25-1
j_gene: TRBJ1-1
d_gene: NA

CDR3aa: CASSEQGMVAEAFF
CDR3nt: TGTGCCAGCAGCGAGCAGGGTATGGTAGCTGAAGCTTTCTTT
abundance: NA
v_gene: TRBV28
j_gene: TRBJ1-1
d_gene: NA

CDR3aa: CASSEWSLNNEQFF
CDR3nt: TGTGCCAGCAGTGAATGGAGTCTGAACAATGAGCAGTTCTTC
abundance: NA
v_gene: TRBV25-1
j_gene: TRBJ2-1
d_gene: NA

CDR3aa: CATSDLRRGQLNYGYTF
CDR3nt: TGTGCCACCAGTGACCTTCGCCGGGGACAGCTTAACTATGGCTACACCTTC
abundance: NA
v_gene: TRBV24-1
j_gene: TRBJ1-2
d_gene: TRBD1

CDR3aa: CASSLLAGVSNEQFF
CDR3nt: TGTGCCAGCAGCTTACTAGCGGGAGTCAGCAATGAGCAGTTCTTC
abundance: NA
v_gene: TRBV6-2/TRBV6-3
j_gene: TRBJ2-1
d_gene: TRBD2

CDR3aa: CASSPIGGQGYNEQFF
CDR3nt: TGTGCCAGCAGCCCGATCGGGGGACAGGGGTACAATGAGCAGTTCTTC
abundance: NA
v_gene: TRBV7-6
j_gene: TRBJ2-1
d_gene: TRBD1

CDR3aa: CASSVGHVENTEAFF
CDR3nt: TGCGCCAGCAGCGTCGGACACGTCGAGAACACTGAAGCTTTCTTT
abundance: NA
v_gene: TRBV5-1
j_gene: TRBJ1-1
d_gene: NA

CDR3aa: CASSIDPAGPQHF
CDR3nt: TGTGCCAGTAGTATAGATCCCGCCGGGCCCCAGCATTTT
abundance: NA
v_gene: TRBV19
j_gene: TRBJ1-5
d_gene: NA

CDR3aa: CASSLMSVTGELFF
CDR3nt: TGTGCCAGCAGCCTTATGAGCGTAACCGGGGAGCTGTTTTTT
abundance: once
v_gene: TRBV7-8
j_gene: TRBJ2-2
d_gene: NA

CDR3aa: CASSQERGGYGYTF
CDR3nt: TGTGCCAGCAGCCAAGAGCGGGGGGGCTATGGCTACACCTTC
abundance: NA
v_gene: TRBV4-2
j_gene: TRBJ1-2
d_gene: NA

CDR3aa: CASSDRVYGYTF
CDR3nt: TGTGCCAGCAGTGATCGCGTCTATGGCTACACCTTC
abundance: NA
v_gene: TRBV2
j_gene: TRBJ1-2
d_gene: NA

CDR3aa: CASSGVQETQYF
CDR3nt: TGTGCCAGTAGTGGAGTTCAAGAGACCCAGTACTTC
abundance: once
v_gene: TRBV19
j_gene: TRBJ2-5
d_gene: NA

CDR3aa: CASSQRAGGDRNEKLFF
CDR3nt: TGCGCCAGCAGCCAAAGAGCTGGGGGGGACAGGAACGAAAAACTGTTTTTT
abundance: NA
v_gene: TRBV4-1
j_gene: TRBJ1-4
d_gene: TRBD1

CDR3aa: CASSSDPGQGYGYTF
CDR3nt: TGTGCCAGCAGTTCTGATCCGGGACAGGGTTATGGCTACACCTTC
abundance: once
v_gene: TRBV2
j_gene: TRBJ1-2
d_gene: TRBD1

CDR3aa: CASSLPRIQETQYF
CDR3nt: TGTGCCAGCAGCCTGCCTAGGATTCAAGAGACCCAGTACTTC
abundance: NA
v_gene: TRBV7-8
j_gene: TRBJ2-5
d_gene: NA

CDR3aa: CASSQAATGPSNYGYTF
CDR3nt: TGTGCCAGCAGCCAAGCTGCGACAGGACCTTCTAACTATGGCTACACCTTC
abundance: NA
v_gene: TRBV4-2
j_gene: TRBJ1-2
d_gene: NA

CDR3aa: CASSPRTSGGRTGELFF
CDR3nt: TGTGCCAGCAGCCCGAGGACTAGCGGGGGACGGACCGGGGAGCTGTTTTTT
abundance: NA
v_gene: TRBV7-6
j_gene: TRBJ2-2
d_gene: TRBD2

CDR3aa: CASSPTGRQPQHF
CDR3nt: TGTGCCAGCAGTCCGACAGGGCGTCAGCCCCAGCATTTT
abundance: NA
v_gene: TRBV27
j_gene: TRBJ1-5
d_gene: TRBD1

CDR3aa: CASSQRNRGFSYNEQFF
CDR3nt: TGTGCCAGCAGCCAGAGAAACAGGGGCTTCTCCTACAATGAGCAGTTCTTC
abundance: NA
v_gene: TRBV4-2
j_gene: TRBJ2-1
d_gene: TRBD1

CDR3aa: CAWSLAPASTDTQYF
CDR3nt: TGTGCCTGGAGTCTAGCTCCAGCTAGCACAGATACGCAGTATTTT
abundance: once
v_gene: TRBV30
j_gene: TRBJ2-3
d_gene: NA

CDR3aa: CASSAPEGPGEQYF
CDR3nt: TGTGCCAGCAGTGCACCTGAGGGCCCCGGCGAGCAGTACTTC
abundance: NA
v_gene: TRBV2
j_gene: TRBJ2-7
d_gene: NA

CDR3aa: CASSYGGLNTEAFF
CDR3nt: TGTGCCAGCAGTTACGGGGGACTAAACACTGAAGCTTTCTTT
abundance: NA
v_gene: TRBV6-5
j_gene: TRBJ1-1
d_gene: NA

CDR3aa: CASSWTGTGKETQYF
CDR3nt: TGTGCCAGCAGTTGGACCGGGACAGGGAAAGAGACCCAGTACTTC
abundance: NA
v_gene: TRBV5-4
j_gene: TRBJ2-5
d_gene: TRBD1

CDR3aa: CASSQTGFRGEQFF
CDR3nt: TGTGCCAGCAGCCAGACAGGGTTTAGGGGTGAGCAGTTCTTC
abundance: NA
v_gene: TRBV5-4
j_gene: TRBJ2-1
d_gene: TRBD1

CDR3aa: CASAKSRGTSISGELFF
CDR3nt: TGTGCCAGCGCCAAGAGCCGCGGGACTAGCATTAGCGGGGAGCTGTTTTTT
abundance: NA
v_gene: TRBV19
j_gene: TRBJ2-2
d_gene: TRBD2

CDR3aa: CASSIGGISTDTQYF
CDR3nt: TGTGCCAGTAGTATAGGAGGCATAAGCACAGATACGCAGTATTTT
abundance: NA
v_gene: TRBV19
j_gene: TRBJ2-3
d_gene: NA

CDR3aa: CAISERGGTGSTEAFF
CDR3nt: TGTGCCATCAGTGAACGAGGGGGGACAGGGAGCACTGAAGCTTTCTTT
abundance: NA
v_gene: TRBV10-3
j_gene: TRBJ1-1
d_gene: TRBD1

CDR3aa: CASSSAAALAKTIQYF
CDR3nt: TGTGCCAGCAGTTCCGCGGCAGCCTTAGCCAAAACCATTCAGTACTTC
abundance: NA
v_gene: TRBV28
j_gene: TRBJ2-4
d_gene: NA

CDR3aa: CASSLSWPGHQPQHF
CDR3nt: TGTGCCAGCAGCTTATCTTGGCCAGGGCATCAGCCCCAGCATTTT
abundance: NA
v_gene: TRBV11-2
j_gene: TRBJ1-5
d_gene: NA

CDR3aa: CSVVGPTNTEAFF
CDR3nt: TGCAGCGTTGTGGGCCCCACGAACACTGAAGCTTTCTTT
abundance: few
v_gene: TRBV29-1
j_gene: TRBJ1-1
d_gene: NA

CDR3aa: CATSDSGLYNEQFF
CDR3nt: TGTGCCACCAGTGATAGCGGGTTGTACAATGAGCAGTTCTTC
abundance: NA
v_gene: TRBV24-1
j_gene: TRBJ2-1
d_gene: NA

CDR3aa: CASSPPGTGPYNEQFF
CDR3nt: TGTGCCAGCTCACCACCGGGGACAGGGCCCTACAATGAGCAGTTCTTC
abundance: NA
v_gene: TRBV18
j_gene: TRBJ2-1
d_gene: TRBD1

CDR3aa: CASSSLLSGSSRGTQYF
CDR3nt: TGTGCCAGCAGTTCCTTATTGAGCGGGAGTTCTCGGGGGACCCAGTACTTC
abundance: NA
v_gene: TRBV6-2/TRBV6-3
j_gene: TRBJ2-5
d_gene: TRBD2

CDR3aa: CASSIFHRELRNTEAFF
CDR3nt: TGTGCCAGTAGTATATTTCACAGGGAGTTGAGGAACACTGAAGCTTTCTTT
abundance: NA
v_gene: TRBV19
j_gene: TRBJ1-1
d_gene: NA

CDR3aa: CASSPNRLQSNNEQFF
CDR3nt: TGTGCCAGCTCACCTAACAGACTACAATCAAACAATGAGCAGTTCTTC
abundance: NA
v_gene: TRBV18
j_gene: TRBJ2-1
d_gene: NA

CDR3aa: CASSFSGLAGASTDTQYF
CDR3nt: TGCGCCAGCAGCTTCTCCGGATTAGCGGGAGCTAGCACAGATACGCAGTATTTT
abundance: NA
v_gene: TRBV5-1
j_gene: TRBJ2-3
d_gene: TRBD2

CDR3aa: CASSSRGGGVAEAFF
CDR3nt: TGTGCCAGCAGTTCCAGAGGAGGGGGCGTCGCTGAAGCTTTCTTT
abundance: NA
v_gene: TRBV27
j_gene: TRBJ1-1
d_gene: TRBD1

CDR3aa: CASTPADTQYF
CDR3nt: TGTGCCAGCACTCCAGCAGATACGCAGTATTTT
abundance: NA
v_gene: TRBV12-3/TRBV12-4
j_gene: TRBJ2-3
d_gene: NA

CDR3aa: CASLDTNGYNSPLHF
CDR3nt: TGTGCCAGTCTGGACACAAACGGCTATAATTCACCCCTCCACTTT
abundance: NA
v_gene: TRBV19
j_gene: TRBJ1-6
d_gene: NA

CDR3aa: CASSGNQGGETQYF
CDR3nt: TGTGCCAGCAGCGGAAACCAGGGTGGGGAGACCCAGTACTTC
abundance: NA
v_gene: TRBV7-2
j_gene: TRBJ2-5
d_gene: NA

CDR3aa: CASSPSPGGELFF
CDR3nt: TGTGCCAGCTCACCCTCCCCGGGCGGGGAGCTGTTTTTT
abundance: once
v_gene: TRBV18
j_gene: TRBJ2-2
d_gene: NA

CDR3aa: CASSVEAGAGEQYF
CDR3nt: TGTGCCAGCAGCGTAGAGGCGGGAGCGGGCGAGCAGTACTTC
abundance: NA
v_gene: TRBV9
j_gene: TRBJ2-7
d_gene: TRBD2

CDR3aa: CASSPGWSGNSPLHF
CDR3nt: TGTGCCAGCAGCCCGGGATGGAGCGGGAATTCACCCCTCCACTTT
abundance: NA
v_gene: TRBV5-6
j_gene: TRBJ1-6
d_gene: NA

CDR3aa: CSVERRSGAKTQYF
CDR3nt: TGCAGCGTTGAACGTAGGTCAGGGGCGAAGACCCAGTACTTC
abundance: NA
v_gene: TRBV29-1
j_gene: TRBJ2-5
d_gene: NA

CDR3aa: CASSYEHNTEAFF
CDR3nt: TGTGCCAGCAGTTACGAGCACAACACTGAAGCTTTCTTT
abundance: few
v_gene: TRBV6-5
j_gene: TRBJ1-1
d_gene: NA

CDR3aa: CASSLSMARGSSGNTIYF
CDR3nt: TGTGCCAGCAGTTTATCCATGGCCCGCGGGAGCTCTGGAAACACCATATATTTT
abundance: NA
v_gene: TRBV28
j_gene: TRBJ1-3
d_gene: NA

CDR3aa: CATSRGGTGYEQYF
CDR3nt: TGTGCCACCAGCAGAGGAGGTACGGGCTACGAGCAGTACTTC
abundance: NA
v_gene: TRBV15
j_gene: TRBJ2-7
d_gene: NA

CDR3aa: CASMPPGYNEQFF
CDR3nt: TGTGCCAGCATGCCCCCGGGCTACAATGAGCAGTTCTTC
abundance: NA
v_gene: TRBV2
j_gene: TRBJ2-1
d_gene: NA